Below are 7 T cell receptor beta chains sequenced from a single sample in a study of shared clonotypes between healthy human individuals. Sequencing used immunoSEQ multiplex PCR; TCRdb keeps in-frame clones, though not all of them. The sample lists roughly 2,300,000 clones, just under 95% occurring once. Input material: naive CD4+ T cells from PBMCs. Subset in this sample: CD45RA+ positively selected. The receptors here all came from a man aged 18 to 30 in good health. Some clones in this sample may be carry-over from other donors' samples.

The V and J genes are TRBV7-2 and TRBJ2-5; D possibly corresponds to TRBD2 (6 bases). Germline loops: CDR1 SGHTA, CDR2 FQGNSA. The CDR3 totals 19 residues. The V end lost 5 bases, the J end lost 5 bases, and 30 bases lay between the germline ends. The CDR3 reads CASSLDSAATYSGRETQYF. The CDR3 nucleotides are TGTGCCAGCAGCCTCGATTCGGCGGCTACCTATAGCGGTCGGGAGACCCAGTACTTC.

The chain has TRBV9 and TRBJ2-5; TRBD2 might be the D (5 bases). Deletions cut 3 bases from V and 4 bases from J, with 10 bases between. Per germline, CDR1 SGDLS and CDR2 YYNGEE. The CDR3 extends over 13 amino acids. The CDR3 bases are TGTGCCAGCAGCGCAATCGAGGGAGAGACCCAGTACTTC. Translating it yields CASSAIEGETQYF.

The chain combines TRBV5-1 with TRBJ2-7; D possibly corresponds to TRBD1 (6 bases). The V and J ends lost 5 bases and 6 bases respectively, with 18 bases between them. CDR1 is SGHRS, CDR2 YFSETQ, per germline. This CDR3 has 14 residues. CDR3 protein: CASSSPDRGGEQYF. The CDR3 DNA reads as TGCGCCAGCAGTTCCCCTGACAGAGGGGGCGAGCAGTACTTC. Based on the CDR3 plus reference TRBV5-1 and TRBJ2-7, the full variable domain is KAGVTQTPRYLIKTRGQQVTLSCSPISGHRSVSWYQQTPGQGLQFLFEYFSETQRNKGNFPGRFSGRQFSNSRSEMNVSTLELGDSALYLCASSSPDRGGEQYFGPGTRLTVT.

Concerning this clone: Other DNA sequences from this sample encode an identical CDR3 as well. This sequence joins TRBV30 and TRBJ2-7; weak D call: TRBD2 (7 bases). The CDR3 is made up of 13 amino acids. Germline assignment: CDR1 GTSNPN and CDR2 SVGIG (reference sequence). V was pared by 0 bases and J by 9 bases, with 15 bases between. CDR3 residues: CAWSVKGGDGQYF. The DNA of the CDR3 is TGTGCCTGGAGTGTAAAAGGGGGGGACGGGCAGTACTTC.

The V gene is TRBV5-6, the J gene TRBJ2-7; D is possibly TRBD1 or TRBD2 (6 bases each). V was cut by 0 bases and J by 8 bases, with 27 bases left in between. Germline assignment: CDR1 SGHDT and CDR2 YYEEEE. This CDR3 is 18 amino acids long. CDR3 coding DNA: TGTGCCAGCAGCTTGGTGGCCCGGGGGCGGTGGTCTAACACTCAGCAGTACTTC. Translating gives CASSLVARGRWSNTQQYF.

This clone was seen a single time. This chain joins TRBV6-6 and TRBJ2-7, with 10 nucleotides matching TRBD1. V shed 6 bases, J shed 2 bases, and the junction held 7 bases outside the gene matches. CDR3 length: 15 residues. The germline CDR1 and CDR2 sequences are MNHNY and SVGAGI (reference sequence). CDR3 in amino acids: CASRRSGQGPYEQYF. CDR3 nucleotide sequence: TGTGCCAGCAGGCGTTCGGGACAGGGGCCCTACGAGCAGTACTTC.

The CDR3 protein is CASSFRTSGSPGELFF. As DNA, the CDR3 is TGTGCCAGCAGCTTCCGGACTAGCGGGAGTCCCGGGGAGCTGTTTTTT. The genes are TRBV7-6 and TRBJ2-2; 13 nucleotides line up with TRBD2. Germline V gene sequence: CDR1 SGHVS, CDR2 FNYEAQ. This CDR3 spans 16 amino acids. V shed 3 bases, J shed 6 bases, and the junction held 4 bases outside the gene matches.